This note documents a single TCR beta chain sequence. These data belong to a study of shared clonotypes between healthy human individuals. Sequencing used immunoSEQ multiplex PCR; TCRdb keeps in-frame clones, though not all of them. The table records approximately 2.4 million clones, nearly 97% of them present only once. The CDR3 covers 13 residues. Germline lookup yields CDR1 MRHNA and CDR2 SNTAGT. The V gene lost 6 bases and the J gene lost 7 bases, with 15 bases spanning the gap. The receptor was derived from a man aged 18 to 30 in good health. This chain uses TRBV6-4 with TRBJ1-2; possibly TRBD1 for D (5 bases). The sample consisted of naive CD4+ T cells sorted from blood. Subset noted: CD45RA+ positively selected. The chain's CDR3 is CASSPTGLGGYTF. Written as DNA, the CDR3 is TGTGCCAGCAGCCCAACAGGATTAGGTGGCTACACCTTC.